These T cell receptor beta chains were read from a single sample in a study of T cell changes during pregnancy in multiple sclerosis. Produced via immunoSEQ multiplex PCR; TCRdb's table is partial and in-frame only. This sample has 55,000 to 65,000 clones, with around 93% found just once. The starting material was peripheral blood, obtained in the first trimester of pregnancy. The receptors here all came from a female donor with multiple sclerosis, enrolled in a pregnancy study. Both conserved end residues are part of each CDR3. D genes are given only for firm matches.

>TRBD1|TRBV6-5|TRBJ1-6
CASTQGTGRNSPLHF
>NA|TRBV7-9|TRBJ1-2
CASSLERRLYSNYGYTF
>TRBD2|TRBV19|TRBJ2-7
CATSGRDSYEQYF
>NA|TRBV11-2|TRBJ2-1
CASSLLGEQFF
>NA|TRBV6-5|TRBJ2-1
CASSSTINEQFF
>TRBD2|TRBV5-6|TRBJ2-5
CASSALAGEETQYF
>NA|TRBV4-2|TRBJ1-3
CASSQDRGSGNTIYF
>NA|TRBV15|TRBJ1-1
CATSTLQGVAFF
>TRBD1|TRBV9|TRBJ2-1
CASSPRTGSYNEQFF
>TRBD1|TRBV6-1|TRBJ1-2
CATTTGDNYGYTF
>NA|TRBV30|TRBJ2-5
CAWGGAGLSVQTQYF
>TRBD1|TRBV11-2|TRBJ2-7
CASSLWDRDNPYEQYF
>TRBD1|TRBV10-3|TRBJ2-1
CAIKGQDVYNEQFF
>NA|TRBV7-9|TRBJ2-4
CASSPVGQSTNKNIQYF
>TRBD2|TRBV7-8|TRBJ2-1
CASSLGLAGIYNEQFF
>TRBD2|TRBV9|TRBJ2-7
CASSVGRGGNYEQYF
>NA|TRBV7-3|TRBJ2-2
CASGLGGSGIDTGELFF
>NA|TRBV29-1|TRBJ1-1
CSVGGGQGNTEAFF
>TRBD1|TRBV7-6|TRBJ1-4
CASSDSDRGHEKLFF
>TRBD1|TRBV19|TRBJ1-2
CASSMVTGNYGYTF
>TRBD1|TRBV10-3|TRBJ2-3
CAISESPGTGITDTQYF
>TRBD1|TRBV27|TRBJ1-2
CASSSGQGVHGYTF
>TRBD1|TRBV6-5|TRBJ1-2
CASSRGQGAYGYTF